Sequencing of this T cell receptor (beta chain) was carried out in a study of graft-versus-host responses after intestinal transplantation. Findings and caveats of the study: Clonal ratios of graft-versus-host to host-versus-graft in allografts were high for patients exhibiting graft-donor T cell macrochimerism.

This table comes from immunoSEQ multiplex PCR, and its TCRdb copy is limited to in-frame clones, with some not included. The table includes 20,000 to 25,000 clones, 94% detected once. CDR1 is SGHTS, CDR2 YDEGEE, per germline. This CDR3 contains 10 residues. The V gene lost 5 bases and the J gene lost 6 bases, with 3 bases spanning the gap. As to this clone: Its cognate antigen is unknown.

The sequenced sample was PBMCs, obtained 156 days after intestinal transplant. This chain links TRBV5-8 with TRBJ2-1, with D hard to call. The clonotype originates from a human patient who received an intestinal transplant, so some T cells may come from the graft donor. In DNA, the CDR3 is TGTGCCAGCAGAGCCAATGAGCAGTTCTTC. Encoded protein: CASRANEQFF.